The 23 T cell receptor beta chains below all came from one sample that was sequenced in a study of PD-L1 blockade in urothelial cancer. Time point indicated: pretreatment peripheral blood. Sequencing used immunoSEQ multiplex PCR; TCRdb keeps in-frame clones, though not all of them. The sample includes some 40,000 clones, around nine tenths of them seen just once. This specimen was PBMCs, taken around atezolizumab (anti-PD-L1) treatment. These receptors were collected from a donor aged 40 or over with urothelial cancer.

The gene calls are TRBV11-2 and TRBJ2-1, with 10 bases that match TRBD2. The V gene's germline CDR1 is SGHAT and CDR2 FQNNGV. CDR3 length: 16 residues. Losses at the gene ends were 0 bases for V and 8 bases for J; bases not matched to a gene: 7. CDR3 nucleotide sequence: TGTGCCAGCAGCTTAGATCGCCTAGCGGGAGTGGATGAGCAGTTCTTC. Its translation is CASSLDRLAGVDEQFF.

CDR3 sequence: CASSSVPTDTQYF. The CDR3 nucleotides are TGTGCCAGTAGTAGCGTCCCCACAGATACGCAGTATTTT. This rearrangement joins TRBV19 to TRBJ2-3; D is unresolved. This CDR3 spans 13 amino acids. Between the trimmed V and J ends, which lost 4 bases and 2 bases, there was a span of 7 bases. Germline CDR1 LNHDA, CDR2 SQIVND (reference sequence).

The CDR3 nucleotides read TGCAGTGCTAGGGCAGACTATGGCTACACCTTC. Translation gives CSARADYGYTF. This rearrangement joins TRBV20-1 to TRBJ1-2; D ambiguous. The CDR3 consists of 11 residues. V lost 3 bases, J lost 3 bases, and 5 bases lay in between. Germline V gene data show CDR1 as DFQATT and CDR2 as SNEGSKA (reference sequence).

The rearrangement links TRBV7-2 to TRBJ2-5, with a weak D call TRBD2 (5 bases). Germline CDR1 SGHTA, CDR2 FQGNSA. V dropped 5 bases and J dropped 6 bases, with 16 bases sitting between them. The CDR3 is 14 amino acids. CDR3 in amino acids: CASSGGQPGQTQYF. Written as DNA, the CDR3 is TGTGCCAGCAGCGGCGGGCAGCCCGGACAGACCCAGTACTTC. Drawing the rest from reference TRBV7-2 and TRBJ2-5, the complete variable domain is GAGVSQSPSNKVTEKGKDVELRCDPISGHTALYWYRQSLGQGLEFLIYFQGNSAPDKSGLPSDRFSAERTGGSVSTLTIQRTQQEDSAVYLCASSGGQPGQTQYFGPGTRLLVL.

The V and J genes are TRBV10-3 and TRBJ1-1; 7 bases match TRBD1. The CDR3 has 16 residues. The junction had 8 bases not matched to a gene; V was cut back by 3 bases and J by 1 base. Germline V CDR1 and CDR2: ENHRY, SYGVKD. The CDR3 is CAISDAHRGENTEAFF. In nucleotides, the CDR3 is TGTGCCATCAGTGATGCTCACAGGGGCGAGAACACTGAAGCTTTCTTT.

The chain joins TRBV10-2 to TRBJ2-5; possibly TRBD2 for D (6 bases). CDR1 is WSHSY and CDR2 is SAAADI in the germline V gene. This CDR3 has 13 residues. Between the trimmed V and J ends, which lost 8 bases and 7 bases, there was a span of 17 bases. The CDR3 region is CASLRGEGGTQYF. The CDR3 DNA reads as TGCGCCAGCCTGAGGGGTGAGGGAGGGACCCAGTACTTC.

The chain joins TRBV27 to TRBJ2-1; maybe TRBD1 (5 bases). From germline, CDR1 is MNHEY and CDR2 SMNVEV (reference sequence). CDR3 size: 13 residues. Between the trimmed V and J ends, which lost 5 bases and 5 bases, there was a span of 10 bases. CDR3 sequence (DNA): TGTGCCAGCAGTCCAAGACAGAACAATGAGCAGTTCTTC. It specifies CASSPRQNNEQFF.

This chain connects TRBV5-1 to TRBJ2-7; 7 bases are shared with TRBD1. CDR1 is SGHRS, CDR2 YFSETQ, per germline. V lost 5 bases, J lost 3 bases, and 5 bases stayed unmatched. The CDR3 is 13 residues long. The CDR3, as DNA: TGCGCCAGCAGTAGGGGACAGAACTACGAGCAGTACTTC. This codes for CASSRGQNYEQYF.

The V call is TRBV2, the J call TRBJ1-1; TRBD1 aligns across 7 bases. CDR1 and CDR2 from the germline V gene are SNHLY and FYNNEI. After removal of 6 bases from V and 0 bases from J, the junction contained 7 bases not matched to a gene. The length of the CDR3 is 15 residues. The CDR3 coding sequence is TGTGCCAGCAGACCCAAGGGGGCGATGAACACTGAAGCTTTCTTT. It yields the protein CASRPKGAMNTEAFF. Full variable domain (missing parts from reference TRBV2 and TRBJ1-1): EPEVTQTPSHQVTQMGQEVILRCVPISNHLYFYWYRQILGQKVEFLVSFYNNEISEKSEIFDDQFSVERPDGSNFTLKIRSTKLEDSAMYFCASRPKGAMNTEAFFGQGTRLTVV.

The chain combines TRBV4-3 with TRBJ2-7, with 10 bases identical to TRBD1. Germline-derived CDR1 and CDR2 are LGHNA and YSLEER. J was trimmed by 6 bases and V by 5 bases; bases with no gene match: 7. The CDR3 runs to 14 residues. The CDR3 coding sequence is TGCGCCAGCAGCTACGACAGGGGGCGGTCCGAGCAGTACTTC. Its translation: CASSYDRGRSEQYF.

Only one count was recorded for this clone. This rearrangement joins TRBV5-8 to TRBJ2-1; D not certain. The ends were cut back, 0 bases at V and 5 bases at J, with 9 bases in the middle. There are 14 residues in the CDR3. Germline CDR1 reads SGHTS; CDR2 reads YDEGEE. The CDR3 loop is CASSLAPRDNEQFF. The CDR3 DNA sequence: TGTGCCAGCAGCTTGGCCCCCCGAGACAATGAGCAGTTCTTC.

This clone is classed as medium-sized. This sequence joins TRBV10-3 and TRBJ2-7, with D possibly matching TRBD2 (6 bases). The length of the CDR3 is 13 residues. Germline CDR1 ENHRY, CDR2 SYGVKD. V was clipped by 4 bases and J by 9 bases, with 16 bases between them. In DNA form, the CDR3 reads TGTGCCATCAGTGGGGCTAGCGCCGCTAGGCAGTACTTC. Its translation is CAISGASAARQYF.

The chain combines TRBV6-1 with TRBJ1-2; TRBD1 might be the D (6 bases). Deletions cut 2 bases from V and 7 bases from J, with 11 bases between. The CDR3 totals 13 residues. The germline gives CDR1 MNHNS, CDR2 SASEGT. The CDR3, as DNA: TGTGCCAGCAGTGAACCCCAAGGGGGTGGCTACACCTTC. It codes for CASSEPQGGGYTF.

The chain employs TRBV7-8 and TRBJ2-5; 9 bases map to TRBD1. The trim removed 5 bases at V and 7 bases at J, leaving 8 bases unmatched. The CDR3 contains 14 residues. The germline V gene encodes CDR1 SGHVS and CDR2 FQNEAQ. CDR3 sequence: CASSTRDRVGTQYF. CDR3 DNA sequence: TGTGCCAGCAGCACGCGGGACAGGGTGGGGACCCAGTACTTC.

The rearrangement uses TRBV11-2 and TRBJ1-5; 9 bases map to TRBD1. The CDR3 totals 16 residues. The junction had 11 bases not matched to a gene; V was cut back by 5 bases and J by 6 bases. Germline V lookup: CDR1 SGHAT, CDR2 FQNNGV. CDR3 residues: CASSPSRDRDGQPQHF. Here the CDR3 DNA reads TGTGCCAGCAGCCCTAGCCGGGACAGGGATGGTCAGCCCCAGCATTTT. Complete variable domain (other parts from reference TRBV11-2 and TRBJ1-5): EAGVAQSPRYKIIEKRQSVAFWCNPISGHATLYWYQQILGQGPKLLIQFQNNGVVDDSQLPKDRFSAERLKGVDSTLKIQPAKLEDSAVYLCASSPSRDRDGQPQHFGDGTRLSIL.

V is TRBV11-3 and J is TRBJ2-5, with TRBD2 matching over 7 bases. The CDR3 sequence is 13 residues long. Germline CDR1 and CDR2: SGHNT and YENEEA. V lost 6 bases to trimming and J lost 3 bases; unmatched junction nucleotides: 4. The DNA for the CDR3 is TGTGCCAGCAGGATTGGGGGGGAAGAGACCCAGTACTTC. Its protein is CASRIGGEETQYF.

The genes are TRBV27 and TRBJ1-4; D possibly corresponds to TRBD1 (5 bases). V lost 6 bases and J 5 bases, leaving 16 bases between the germline ends. Per the germline V gene, CDR1 is MNHEY and CDR2 is SMNVEV (reference sequence). The CDR3 has 15 residues. The chain's CDR3 is CASRNPGGVNEKLFF. Written as DNA, the CDR3 is TGTGCCAGCAGGAACCCGGGGGGAGTCAATGAAAAACTGTTTTTT.

This clone has only one observation. The rearrangement uses TRBV7-6 and TRBJ1-1; tentatively, D is TRBD1 (5 bases). Germline values: CDR1 SGHVS, CDR2 FNYEAQ. This CDR3 is built from 14 residues. Trimming stripped 1 base from V and 5 bases from J, with 11 bases between. CDR3 nucleotides: TGTGCCAGCAGCTTAGGGGGGGGGAAGACTGAAGCTTTCTTT. Its protein product is CASSLGGGKTEAFF.

V gene TRBV7-2 combines with J gene TRBJ2-1, with a possible D match to TRBD2 (5 bases). The V end lost 2 bases, the J end lost 5 bases, and 10 bases lay between the germline ends. From germline, CDR1 is SGHTA and CDR2 FQGNSA. The CDR3 has 14 amino acids. CDR3 nucleotide sequence: TGTGCCAGCAGCTTATCTTTCGGGGACAATGAGCAGTTCTTC. Protein product: CASSLSFGDNEQFF.

V gene TRBV28 combines with J gene TRBJ2-1; D call uncertain. The V end lost 6 bases, the J end lost 2 bases, and 5 bases lay between the germline ends. CDR3 size: 12 residues. The germline V gene has CDR1 MDHEN and CDR2 SYDVKM. This chain's CDR3 is CASRNTYNEQFF. The CDR3 DNA sequence: TGTGCCAGCAGAAACACCTACAATGAGCAGTTCTTC. Supplemented by reference TRBV28 and TRBJ2-1, the full variable domain reads DVKVTQSSRYLVKRTGEKVFLECVQDMDHENMFWYRQDPGLGLRLIYFSYDVKMKEKGDIPEGYSVSREKKERFSLILESASTNQTSMYLCASRNTYNEQFFGPGTRLTVL.

The CDR3 spells CASSHFAGINNEQFF. The CDR3 DNA reads TGCGCCAGCAGCCACTTTGCCGGGATTAACAATGAGCAGTTCTTC. The rearrangement joins TRBV4-1 to TRBJ2-1; D perhaps matches TRBD2 (5 bases). This CDR3 contains 15 residues. V dropped 3 bases and J dropped 5 bases, with 14 bases sitting between them. Germline values: CDR1 MGHRA, CDR2 YSYEKL.

The V call is TRBV30, the J call TRBJ2-2; TRBD1 agrees at 7 bases. CDR1 GTSNPN and CDR2 SVGIG come from the germline V gene (reference sequence). Trimming removed 4 bases from V and 7 bases from J; junction bases left unmatched: 12. The CDR3 contains 15 residues. CDR3 bases: TGTGCCTGGATCCAGGGGCAGGGGGTCGTCGGGGAGCTGTTTTTT. This gives the protein CAWIQGQGVVGELFF.

This clone was recorded a few times. This chain joins TRBV27 and TRBJ1-2; no clear D gene. The V and J ends lost 7 bases and 8 bases respectively, with 17 bases between them. The CDR3 sequence is 13 residues long. The germline V gene has CDR1 MNHEY and CDR2 SMNVEV (reference sequence). The CDR3 is CASTGGRYGGYTF. CDR3 coding DNA: TGTGCCAGCACCGGCGGGCGGTACGGCGGCTACACCTTC.